The next 26 T cell receptor beta chains were all read from a single sample in a study of T-cell reconstitution after alpha-beta-depleted transplantation in children. Unique molecular identifiers were built into the TCRbeta library. Using its own MiXCR run on the PCR reads, TCRdb lists one record per CDR3 protein. This table has a few hundred thousand distinct CDR3 sequences, more than 20% appearing once. The sequenced sample was PBMCs, mostly from graft donor cells, obtained 180 days after TCRalphabeta/CD19-depleted stem cell transplant. The receptors derive from a male patient younger than 18 who had a stem cell transplant for acute lymphoblastic leukemia, so the T cells may come from the graft donor.

There are many counts of this clonotype. The chain recombines TRBV12-3 or TRBV12-4 with TRBJ1-1; weak D call: TRBD1 (5 bases). There are 14 residues in the CDR3. Trimming removed 0 bases from V and 7 bases from J, with 12 bases in between. CDR3 sequence: CASSLAGAGGEAFF. CDR3 nucleotides: TGTGCCAGCAGTTTAGCAGGGGCCGGGGGTGAAGCTTTCTTT.

The rearrangement joins TRBV20-1 to TRBJ2-1, with D possibly being TRBD1 (7 bases). Germline assignment: CDR1 DFQATT and CDR2 SNEGSKA (reference sequence). The CDR3 is 15 residues long. V was pared by 0 bases and J by 8 bases, with 17 bases between. CDR3 residues: CSARDDRDFGDEQFF. In DNA, the CDR3 is TGCAGTGCTAGAGATGACAGGGACTTCGGCGATGAGCAGTTCTTC.

V usage is TRBV7-9 and J usage is TRBJ2-1; 7 bases are shared with TRBD2. The V segment lost 5 bases and the J segment 14 bases; nucleotides outside the gene matches: 9. The CDR3 extends over 12 amino acids. CDR1 and CDR2 (germline): SEHNR, FQNEAQ (reference sequence). CDR3 in amino acids: CASSQREGSEFF. Here the CDR3 DNA reads TGTGCCAGCAGCCAAAGGGAGGGCTCGGAGTTCTTC.

This chain links TRBV5-1 with TRBJ1-1, with a tentative D call TRBD1 (6 bases). This CDR3 comprises 14 residues. Germline CDR1 reads SGHRS; CDR2 reads YFSETQ. V was trimmed by 4 bases and J by 2 bases, leaving 12 bases between them. CDR3 region: CASSGLGGNTEAFF. CDR3 nucleotide sequence: TGCGCCAGCAGCGGGCTAGGGGGTAACACTGAAGCTTTCTTT.

The chain joins TRBV28 to TRBJ2-7, with 8 bases identical to TRBD1. This CDR3 has 15 amino acids. J was trimmed by 5 bases and V by 2 bases; bases with no gene match: 8. From germline, CDR1 is MDHEN and CDR2 SYDVKM. CDR3 protein: CASSLLQGAVNEQYF. CDR3 DNA sequence: TGTGCCAGCAGTTTACTCCAGGGGGCTGTTAACGAGCAGTACTTC.

V is TRBV10-2 and J is TRBJ2-3, with a weak D call TRBD2 (6 bases). This CDR3 contains 15 residues. Trimming stripped 8 bases from V and 0 bases from J, with 15 bases between. Germline V gene sequence: CDR1 WSHSY, CDR2 SAAADI. In DNA form, the CDR3 reads TGCGCCAGCGGGCAGCGGGCCACTAGCACAGATACGCAGTATTTT. It codes for CASGQRATSTDTQYF.

This clonotype was counted between two and nine times. The V and J genes are TRBV21-1 and TRBJ2-7; the D segment call TRBD1 is taken from the table without a DNA check. TRBV21-1 is assigned pseudogene status. The CDR3 sequence is 17 residues long. CDR3 in DNA: TGTGCCAGCAGCAAAGGGGACAGGGGGCACCGACGGTACGAGCAGTACTTC. Translated: CASSKGDRGHRRYEQYF.

The chain links TRBV20-1 to TRBJ1-1; D remains unclear. The CDR3 loop spans 16 amino acids. Trimming pared 0 bases from V and 1 base from J, leaving 15 bases between. Germline values: CDR1 DFQATT, CDR2 SNEGSKA (reference sequence). In DNA form, the CDR3 reads TGCAGTGCTAGAGATCTGTATCTGAGATCGAACACTGAAGCTTTCTTT. Residues: CSARDLYLRSNTEAFF.

The J gene is TRBJ2-1, the V gene TRBV15; no reliable D call. The CDR3 is 13 residues long. Germline V lookup: CDR1 LNHNV, CDR2 YYDKDF (reference sequence). Trimming pared 0 bases from V and 8 bases from J, leaving 8 bases between. The CDR3 DNA follows: TGTGCCACCAGCAGAGATGTCCTGGATGAGCAGTTCTTC. The encoded protein is CATSRDVLDEQFF.

The V and J genes are TRBV7-6 and TRBJ2-6, with 7 positions matching TRBD1. CDR3 length: 18 residues. V was clipped by 1 base and J by 1 base; unmatched bases: 7. The germline CDR1 and CDR2 sequences are SGHVS and FNYEAQ. CDR3 loop: CASSLERGLSSGANVLTF. The CDR3 DNA is TGTGCCAGCAGCTTAGAAAGGGGGCTATCTTCTGGGGCCAACGTCCTGACTTTC.

Details on this clonotype: The germline gene is not matched at one end of the junction; a read error may be the cause. V gene TRBV7-3 combines with J gene TRBJ1-2, with a weak D call TRBD1 (5 bases). CDR3 length: 15 amino acids. CDR1 is SGHTA, CDR2 FQGTGA, per germline. CDR3 amino acids: CASSVTPGGFGGYTF. The DNA of the CDR3 is TGTGCCAGCAGCGTAACCCCCGGGGGATTTGGTGGCTACACCTTC.

The table lists this clonotype with a few counts. V is TRBV5-1 and J is TRBJ2-5, with 7 bases aligning to TRBD1. The CDR3 contains 18 residues. J lost 4 bases, V lost 4 bases, and 19 bases had no gene match. Per germline, CDR1 SGHRS and CDR2 YFSETQ. In nucleotides, the CDR3 is TGCGCCAGCAGCCCCTCGGAAAATGACAGGGTCCATGGAGAGACCCAGTACTTC. Translating it yields CASSPSENDRVHGETQYF.

This clonotype was detected a few times. The chain carries TRBV10-3 and TRBJ2-5, with no clear D. V dropped 4 bases and J dropped 1 base, with 7 bases sitting between them. The germline CDR1 and CDR2 sequences are ENHRY and SYGVKD. The CDR3 loop spans 13 amino acids. The CDR3 DNA reads TGTGCCATCAGTGCCTACAGCCAAGAGACCCAGTACTTC. This gives the protein CAISAYSQETQYF.

The chain links TRBV6-4 to TRBJ2-1; 10 bases are a match to TRBD1. V gave up 6 bases and J gave up 5 bases; unmatched junction bases: 7. In germline, CDR1 is MRHNA, CDR2 SNTAGT. The CDR3 has 15 residues. CDR3 amino acids: CASSPGQGENNEQFF. CDR3 sequence (DNA): TGTGCCAGCAGCCCCGGACAGGGGGAGAACAATGAGCAGTTCTTC.

Only a few counts were recorded for this clonotype. The gene calls are TRBV12-3 or TRBV12-4 and TRBJ2-2, with a weak D call TRBD2 (6 bases). This CDR3 is 15 amino acids long. V was trimmed by 6 bases and J by 4 bases, leaving 15 bases between them. The CDR3 loop reads CASRGPGTFTGELFF. CDR3 coding DNA: TGTGCCAGCAGGGGTCCCGGGACTTTCACCGGGGAGCTGTTTTTT.

This clonotype was counted at least ten times. J is TRBJ2-7 and V is TRBV3-1; D assignment may be TRBD1 or TRBD2 (5 bases each). The germline V gene encodes CDR1 LGHDT and CDR2 YNNKEL (reference sequence). The CDR3 extends over 17 amino acids. V was shortened by 0 bases and J by 2 bases, with 17 bases between the two germline ends. CDR3 in DNA: TGTGCCAGCAGCCAAGATTTAATGGTGTTGGGGGCCTACGAGCAGTACTTC. This translates into CASSQDLMVLGAYEQYF.

The chain uses TRBV6-5 and TRBJ2-4; no firm D call. The CDR3 extends over 14 amino acids. V gave up 0 bases and J gave up 3 bases, with 6 bases separating them. Germline-derived CDR1 and CDR2 are MNHEY and SVGAGI. This chain's CDR3 is CASSYSNSKNIQYF. In nucleotides, the CDR3 is TGTGCCAGCAGTTACTCGAACAGCAAAAACATTCAGTACTTC.

There are a few counts of this clonotype. The chain uses TRBV5-1 and TRBJ1-2; D is possibly TRBD1 (5 bases). The germline CDR1 and CDR2 sequences are SGHRS and YFSETQ. V was clipped by 4 bases and J by 4 bases, with 17 bases between them. This CDR3 contains 15 residues. Here the CDR3 reads CASSISDTRGYGYTF. The CDR3 DNA follows: TGCGCCAGCAGCATATCGGACACGAGAGGCTATGGCTACACCTTC. Full variable domain (remainder filled in from reference TRBV5-1 and TRBJ1-2): KAGVTQTPRYLIKTRGQQVTLSCSPISGHRSVSWYQQTPGQGLQFLFEYFSETQRNKGNFPGRFSGRQFSNSRSEMNVSTLELGDSALYLCASSISDTRGYGYTFGSGTRLTVV.

The gene calls are TRBV7-3 and TRBJ2-1, with a possible D match to TRBD2 (5 bases). Germline lookup yields CDR1 SGHTA and CDR2 FQGTGA. The CDR3 consists of 13 residues. Trimming took 4 bases from V and 9 from J, leaving 13 bases between them. CDR3 in DNA: TGTGCCAGCAGCTCTACTAGAACCGGTGAGCAGTTCTTC. This translates into CASSSTRTGEQFF.

This chain uses TRBV6-1 with TRBJ2-3; 8 bases match TRBD2. The CDR3 spans 15 residues. Trimming at V came to 6 bases and at J to 5 bases, leaving 10 bases not matched to a gene. Germline CDR1 and CDR2: MNHNS and SASEGT. The CDR3 DNA is TGTGCCAGCAGACAAGCGGGAGCGCGGGGAGATACGCAGTATTTT. It translates to CASRQAGARGDTQYF.

This clonotype was found once. The V call is TRBV14, the J call TRBJ2-1; D call uncertain. The CDR3 contains 15 residues. The germline V gene encodes CDR1 SGHDN and CDR2 FVKESK. Trimming pared 4 bases from V and 0 bases from J, leaving 10 bases between. The CDR3 protein is CASSRGESSYNEQFF. The CDR3 nucleotides read TGTGCCAGCAGCCGCGGTGAGAGCTCCTACAATGAGCAGTTCTTC.

CDR3 sequence (DNA): TGCGCCAGCAGCCAAGAAATAGTCGTTACTCAGGGGGGTAGTGAAAAACTGTTTTTT. Amino acid sequence: CASSQEIVVTQGGSEKLFF. This chain uses TRBV4-1 with TRBJ1-4, with 7 bases that match TRBD1. The germline V gene encodes CDR1 MGHRA and CDR2 YSYEKL. This CDR3 comprises 19 residues. The trim removed 0 bases at V and 7 bases at J, leaving 17 bases unmatched.

There are a few counts of this clonotype. The chain uses TRBV4-1 and TRBJ2-7, with 11 bases that match TRBD2. Per the germline V gene, CDR1 is MGHRA and CDR2 is YSYEKL. The CDR3 totals 17 residues. V lost 4 bases to trimming and J lost 3 bases; unmatched junction nucleotides: 11. The CDR3 DNA sequence: TGCGCCAGCAGCCGTAGCGGGAGGGCCGCCGGACACTACGAGCAGTACTTC. Residues: CASSRSGRAAGHYEQYF.

The chain couples TRBV5-1 to TRBJ1-4, with a possible D match to TRBD1 (6 bases). The CDR3 spans 14 residues. In germline, CDR1 is SGHRS, CDR2 YFSETQ. V lost 7 bases and J lost 5, with 15 bases in between. CDR3 sequence (DNA): TGCGCCAGCGCTCATGACAGGCCGAATGAAAAACTGTTTTTT. It encodes CASAHDRPNEKLFF.

This clonotype was seen only a few times. The J gene is TRBJ1-2, the V gene TRBV6-1; tentative D call: TRBD1 (5 bases). Trimming took 6 bases from V and 8 from J, leaving 19 bases between them. This CDR3 comprises 14 residues. Germline CDR1 and CDR2: MNHNS and SASEGT. CDR3: CASRTGTLRGGYTF. In DNA form, the CDR3 reads TGTGCCAGCAGAACCGGGACCCTTCGGGGAGGCTACACCTTC.

The chain combines TRBV9 with TRBJ2-3; D remains unclear. Trimming removed 4 bases at V and 2 bases at J, with 17 bases between. The CDR3 contains 16 residues. Germline V lookup: CDR1 SGDLS, CDR2 YYNGEE. CDR3 coding DNA: TGTGCCAGCAGCCCTACGGGTGGGCACTACACAGATACGCAGTATTTT. Translation gives CASSPTGGHYTDTQYF.